This record looks at one T cell receptor beta chain sequence and its context. The antigen is unknown. The missing conserved phenylalanine or tryptophan at the end of this CDR3 makes a read error likely. V lost 0 bases to trimming and J lost 1 base, with 15 bases between them. CDR1 is SGHRS and CDR2 is YFSETQ in the germline V gene. The CDR3 consists of 17 residues. These data belong to a study of blood T cells in healthy people across ages. A second PCR, run for roughly 7 to 12 cycles, used a sample-barcoded 5' primer plus a J-beta primer mix. TCRdb independently ran MiXCR on the 5' RACE reads; one entry per CDR3 protein. The data contain 1.5 million to 2 million distinct CDR3 sequences, about 35% of them singletons. Study-level results: When set beside aged donors, long-lived donors presented more naive CD4+ cells and higher diversity.

The TCR originated in a woman aged 25 to 39 in good health. The chain links TRBV5-1 to TRBJ2-3, with D possibly being TRBD2 (6 bases). Sample: blood. The CDR3 DNA follows: TGCGCCAGCAGCTTGGGGGACCGTAGCGGAGGCACAGATACGCAGTATTTG. Translating gives CASSLGDRSGGTDTQYL.